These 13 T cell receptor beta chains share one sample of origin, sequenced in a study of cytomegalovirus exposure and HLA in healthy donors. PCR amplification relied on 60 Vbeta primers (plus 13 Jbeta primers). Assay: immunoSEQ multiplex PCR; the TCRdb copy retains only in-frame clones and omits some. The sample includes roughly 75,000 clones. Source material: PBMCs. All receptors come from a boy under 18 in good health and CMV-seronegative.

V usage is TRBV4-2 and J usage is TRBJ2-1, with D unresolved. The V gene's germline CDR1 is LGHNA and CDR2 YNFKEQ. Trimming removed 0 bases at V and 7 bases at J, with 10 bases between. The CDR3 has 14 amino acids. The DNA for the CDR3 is TGTGCCAGCAGCCAAGATACGAAAGCTAATGAGCAGTTCTTC. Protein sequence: CASSQDTKANEQFF.

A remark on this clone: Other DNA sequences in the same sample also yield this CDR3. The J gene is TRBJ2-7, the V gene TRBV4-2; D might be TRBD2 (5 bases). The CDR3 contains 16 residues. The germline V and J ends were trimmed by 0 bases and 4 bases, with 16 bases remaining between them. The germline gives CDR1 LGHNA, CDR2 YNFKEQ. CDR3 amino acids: CASSQDEGSGTYEQYF. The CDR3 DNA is TGTGCCAGCAGCCAAGATGAGGGAAGTGGAACTTACGAGCAGTACTTC.

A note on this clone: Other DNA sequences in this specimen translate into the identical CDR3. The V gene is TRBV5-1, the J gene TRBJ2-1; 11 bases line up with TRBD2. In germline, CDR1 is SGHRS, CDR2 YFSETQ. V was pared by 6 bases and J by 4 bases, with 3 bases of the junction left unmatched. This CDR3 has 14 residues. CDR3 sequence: CASTSSGGYNEQFF. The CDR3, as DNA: TGCGCCAGCACTTCTAGCGGGGGGTACAATGAGCAGTTCTTC.

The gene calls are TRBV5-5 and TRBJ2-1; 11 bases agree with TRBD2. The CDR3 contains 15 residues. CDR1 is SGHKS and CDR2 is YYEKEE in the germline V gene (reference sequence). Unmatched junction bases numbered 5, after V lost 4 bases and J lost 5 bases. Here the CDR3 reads CASSLSGGAHNEQFF. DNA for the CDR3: TGTGCCAGCAGCCTTAGCGGGGGGGCCCACAATGAGCAGTTCTTC.

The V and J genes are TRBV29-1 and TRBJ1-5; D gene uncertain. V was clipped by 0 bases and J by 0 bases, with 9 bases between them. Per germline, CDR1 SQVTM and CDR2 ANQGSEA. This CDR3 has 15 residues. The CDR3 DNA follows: TGCAGCGTTGAAGATTCAGAAAATAGCAATCAGCCCCAGCATTTT. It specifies CSVEDSENSNQPQHF.

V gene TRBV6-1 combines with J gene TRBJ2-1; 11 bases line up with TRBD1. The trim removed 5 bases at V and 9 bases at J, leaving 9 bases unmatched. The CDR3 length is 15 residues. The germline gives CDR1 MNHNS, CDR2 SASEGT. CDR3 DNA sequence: TGTGCCAGCAGTTCCCGGACAGGGGGCGATGCTGAGCAGTTCTTC. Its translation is CASSSRTGGDAEQFF.

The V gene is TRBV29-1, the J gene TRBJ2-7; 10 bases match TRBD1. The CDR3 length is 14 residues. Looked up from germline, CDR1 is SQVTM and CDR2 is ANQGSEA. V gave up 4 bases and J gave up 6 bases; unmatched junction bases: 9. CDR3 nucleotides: TGCAGCGTTGGAGTGGGGGGGACAGGGGTCGAGCAGTACTTC. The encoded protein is CSVGVGGTGVEQYF.

For the CDR3, the DNA is TGTGCCAGTAGTATAGCAGGGTACACTGAAGCTTTCTTT. It yields the protein CASSIAGYTEAFF. This chain uses TRBV19 with TRBJ1-1; maybe TRBD1 (5 bases). Germline-derived CDR1 and CDR2 are LNHDA and SQIVND (reference sequence). V shed 1 base and J shed 3 bases, with 6 bases lying between them. The CDR3 is 13 residues long. The variable domain in full, completed from reference TRBV19 and TRBJ1-1, reads DGGITQSPKYLFRKEGQNVTLSCEQNLNHDAMYWYRQDPGQGLRLIYYSQIVNDFQKGDIAEGYSVSREKKESFPLTVTSAQKNPTAFYLCASSIAGYTEAFFGQGTRLTVV.

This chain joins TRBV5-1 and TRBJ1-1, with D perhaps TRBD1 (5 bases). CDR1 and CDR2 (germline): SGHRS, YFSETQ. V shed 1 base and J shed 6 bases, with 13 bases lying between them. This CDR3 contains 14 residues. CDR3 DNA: TGCGCCAGCAGCTTGTGGGGGGAAGAGGCTGAAGCTTTCTTT. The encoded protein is CASSLWGEEAEAFF.

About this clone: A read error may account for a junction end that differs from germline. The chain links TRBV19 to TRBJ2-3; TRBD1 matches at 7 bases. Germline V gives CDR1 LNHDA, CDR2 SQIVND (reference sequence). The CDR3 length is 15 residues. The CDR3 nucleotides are TGTGCCAGTAGTCGGGGCAGGGGGTCCGCAGATAAGCAGTATTTT. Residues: CASSRGRGSADKQYF.

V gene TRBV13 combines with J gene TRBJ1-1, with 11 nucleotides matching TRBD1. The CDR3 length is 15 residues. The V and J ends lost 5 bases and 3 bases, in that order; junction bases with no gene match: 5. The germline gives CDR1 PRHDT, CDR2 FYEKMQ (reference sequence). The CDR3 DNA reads TGTGCCAGCAGCCGGAGGGGACAGGGGGACACTGAAGCTTTCTTT. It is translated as CASSRRGQGDTEAFF.

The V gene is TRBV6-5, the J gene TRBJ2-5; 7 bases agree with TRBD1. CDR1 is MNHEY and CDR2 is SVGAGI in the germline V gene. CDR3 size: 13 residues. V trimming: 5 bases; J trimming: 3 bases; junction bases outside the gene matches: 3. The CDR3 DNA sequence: TGTGCCAGCAGTCCCACAGGGGAAGAGACCCAGTACTTC. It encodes CASSPTGEETQYF.

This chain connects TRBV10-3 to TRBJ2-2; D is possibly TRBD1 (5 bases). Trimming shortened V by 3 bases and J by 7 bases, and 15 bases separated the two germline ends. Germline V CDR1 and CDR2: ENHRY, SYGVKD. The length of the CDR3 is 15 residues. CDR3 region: CAISDPEGVFGELFF. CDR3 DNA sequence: TGTGCCATCAGTGATCCGGAAGGGGTTTTCGGGGAGCTGTTTTTT.